This T cell receptor beta chain was recorded in a study of blood T cell repertoires in COVID-19. On the study more broadly: Researchers got acute and convalescent COVID-19 samples from the United States, Italy and Spain. Nucleic acid was either cDNA or gDNA, and it came from T cells, B-cell-depleted T cells, or PBMCs.

Study processing details: Amplification of reference gene primers provided the estimated nucleated cell counts. Here immunoSEQ multiplex PCR was the method, and the copy in TCRdb shows in-frame clones only, minus some. The V and J calls and clone size come from that table; D and trimming were worked out from the DNA. The sample contains hundreds of thousands of clones, roughly 91% of which appear only once. V was cut by 0 bases and J by 6 bases, with 20 bases left in between. The CDR3 runs to 18 residues. Germline values: CDR1 LNHNV, CDR2 YYDKDF (reference sequence). This sequence originates from a man in his forties with acute or convalescent COVID-19. The chain is built from TRBV15 and TRBJ1-4; D remains ambiguous. Sequenced sample: peripheral blood. CDR3 nucleotide sequence: TGTGCCACCAGCAGAGATAAAGAATTGTCAATCTACGATGAAAAACTGTTTTTT. This encodes CATSRDKELSIYDEKLFF.